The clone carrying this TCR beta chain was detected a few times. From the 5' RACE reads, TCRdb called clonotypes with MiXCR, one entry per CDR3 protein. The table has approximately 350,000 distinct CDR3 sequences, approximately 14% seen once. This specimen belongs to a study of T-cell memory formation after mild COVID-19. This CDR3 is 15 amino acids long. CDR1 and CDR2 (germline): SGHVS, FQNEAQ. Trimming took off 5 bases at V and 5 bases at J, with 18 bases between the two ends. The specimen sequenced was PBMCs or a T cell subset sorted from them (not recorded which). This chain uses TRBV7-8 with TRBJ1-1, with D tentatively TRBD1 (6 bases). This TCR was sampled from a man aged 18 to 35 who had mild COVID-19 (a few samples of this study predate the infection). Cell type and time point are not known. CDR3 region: CASSPNQGLGTEAFF. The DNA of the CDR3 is TGTGCCAGCAGCCCCAACCAGGGGCTAGGAACTGAAGCTTTCTTT.